Listed here are 18 T cell receptor beta chains from one sample, sequenced in a study of blood T cell repertoires in COVID-19. The protocol was immunoSEQ multiplex PCR, while the TCRdb copy is restricted to in-frame clones and leaves out a portion. The table includes 150,000 to 200,000 clones, about three quarters detected once. Sequences were obtained from peripheral blood. Receptor source: a woman in her 70s with acute or convalescent COVID-19.

This sequence joins TRBV2 and TRBJ2-1; 9 bases map to TRBD2. CDR1 and CDR2 from the germline V gene are SNHLY and FYNNEI. V shed 4 bases and J 9 bases; nucleotides not matched to a gene: 10. This CDR3 is 15 amino acids long. This CDR3 is CASSARAGGPGEQFF. The CDR3 DNA is TGTGCCAGCAGTGCACGGGCGGGAGGGCCGGGTGAGCAGTTCTTC.

This clone has only one observation. This chain joins TRBV24-1 and TRBJ2-7, with 7 bases identical to TRBD1. Looked up from germline, CDR1 is KGHDR and CDR2 is SFDVKD. CDR3 length equals 15 residues. Trimming took 7 bases from V and 2 from J; bases not matched to a gene: 10. CDR3 loop: CATSQTGTATYEQYF. CDR3 sequence (DNA): TGTGCCACCAGCCAAACCGGGACAGCGACCTACGAGCAGTACTTC.

The chain carries TRBV27 and TRBJ2-3; 7 bases agree with TRBD2. The CDR3 spans 16 residues. J was trimmed by 4 bases and V by 8 bases; bases with no gene match: 15. The germline CDR1 and CDR2 sequences are MNHEY and SMNVEV (reference sequence). The DNA for the CDR3 is TGTGCCAGCCGGAAGGTGGGAGGGCTCAAGGCAGATACGCAGTATTTT. It codes for CASRKVGGLKADTQYF.

This chain links TRBV5-4 with TRBJ2-6; D unclear. CDR3 length: 15 amino acids. Per the germline V gene, CDR1 is SGHNT and CDR2 is YYREEE (reference sequence). Deletions cut 4 bases from V and 4 bases from J, with 12 bases between. CDR3 residues: CASSLTAGGANVLTF. The CDR3 DNA reads as TGTGCCAGCAGCCTGACCGCAGGCGGGGCCAACGTCCTGACTTTC.

The chain carries TRBV20-1 and TRBJ2-1; D is unresolved. V lost 4 bases and J lost 5, with 3 bases in between. The CDR3 consists of 10 residues. Germline V gene data show CDR1 as DFQATT and CDR2 as SNEGSKA (reference sequence). The CDR3 loop is CSAINNEQFF. The DNA for the CDR3 is TGCAGTGCTATTAACAATGAGCAGTTCTTC.

In this sample, this clone turned up once. The chain recombines TRBV2 with TRBJ1-3; D is unclear. Germline values: CDR1 SNHLY, CDR2 FYNNEI. The CDR3 has 13 amino acids. The germline V and J ends were trimmed by 6 bases and 0 bases, with 6 bases remaining between them. The CDR3 DNA reads TGTGCCAGCAGAGTCAGCTCTGGAAACACCATATATTTT. It specifies CASRVSSGNTIYF.

The chain recombines TRBV5-1 with TRBJ2-5; D not certain. This CDR3 comprises 13 residues. The germline V gene encodes CDR1 SGHRS and CDR2 YFSETQ. V was cut by 1 base and J by 5 bases, with 9 bases left in between. The CDR3 sequence is CASSLKPRETQYF. As DNA, the CDR3 is TGCGCCAGCAGCTTGAAGCCACGGGAGACCCAGTACTTC.

This chain joins TRBV30 and TRBJ1-2; perhaps TRBD1 as D (6 bases). Per the germline V gene, CDR1 is GTSNPN and CDR2 is SVGIG (reference sequence). The CDR3 sequence is 15 residues long. V lost 2 bases and J 8 bases, leaving 21 bases between the germline ends. The CDR3 DNA sequence: TGTGCCTGGAGTCCTCTGGGGGGGGCGGCCTGGGGCTACACCTTC. This encodes CAWSPLGGAAWGYTF.

The CDR3 loop is CSVEEPTGARNGYTF. As DNA, the CDR3 is TGCAGCGTTGAAGAGCCGACAGGGGCCCGGAATGGCTACACCTTC. This chain connects TRBV29-1 to TRBJ1-2, with 8 bases aligning to TRBD1. The ends lost 0 bases at V and 6 bases at J; junction bases unmatched: 9. Germline V gene lookup returns CDR1 SQVTM and CDR2 ANQGSEA. CDR3 length equals 15 residues.

The V call is TRBV5-1, the J call TRBJ2-1, with 9 nucleotides matching TRBD2. The V segment lost 7 bases and the J segment 5 bases; nucleotides outside the gene matches: 16. The CDR3 runs to 17 residues. CDR1 is SGHRS and CDR2 is YFSETQ in the germline V gene. The CDR3 here is CASSTGRPAGGHNEQFF. CDR3 DNA: TGCGCCAGCTCCACTGGAAGGCCAGCGGGAGGACACAATGAGCAGTTCTTC.

The chain recombines TRBV18 with TRBJ2-7; 8 bases map to TRBD2. The V segment lost 2 bases and the J segment 3 bases; nucleotides outside the gene matches: 12. Per germline, CDR1 KGHSH and CDR2 LQKENI. This CDR3 contains 17 residues. CDR3: CASSPSGLAGELYEQYF. In DNA form, the CDR3 reads TGTGCCAGCTCACCATCTGGGCTAGCGGGTGAGCTCTACGAGCAGTACTTC. Using reference TRBV18 and TRBJ2-7 for the parts outside the CDR3, the full variable domain is NAGVMQNPRHLVRRRGQEARLRCSPMKGHSHVYWYRQLPEEGLKFMVYLQKENIIDESGMPKERFSAEFPKEGPSILRIQQVVRGDSAAYFCASSPSGLAGELYEQYFGPGTRLTVT.

The V call is TRBV5-1, the J call TRBJ2-1, with 7 positions matching TRBD2. Germline loops: CDR1 SGHRS, CDR2 YFSETQ. The V and J ends lost 1 base and 7 bases, in that order; junction bases with no gene match: 8. The CDR3 loop spans 15 amino acids. The CDR3: CASSLLSGELNEQFF. In DNA form, the CDR3 reads TGCGCCAGCAGCTTGTTAAGCGGGGAACTTAATGAGCAGTTCTTC.

The chain combines TRBV5-4 with TRBJ1-3; the D is unclear. Germline CDR1 and CDR2: SGHNT and YYREEE (reference sequence). The CDR3 is 15 amino acids. V lost 5 bases and J 4 bases, leaving 16 bases between the germline ends. This CDR3 is CASSREPAEGNTIYF. CDR3 coding DNA: TGTGCCAGCAGTCGGGAACCGGCGGAGGGAAACACCATATATTTT.

The J gene is TRBJ2-5, the V gene TRBV5-1; D is undetermined. The V end lost 1 base, the J end lost 3 bases, and 4 bases lay between the germline ends. Germline V gives CDR1 SGHRS, CDR2 YFSETQ. The length of the CDR3 is 12 residues. The CDR3 protein is CASSLPEETQYF. CDR3 sequence (DNA): TGCGCCAGCAGCTTGCCCGAAGAGACCCAGTACTTC.

The DNA of the CDR3 is TGTGCCAGCAGACGGGACAGGGGGAACACTGAAGCTTTCTTT. Amino acids: CASRRDRGNTEAFF. The chain recombines TRBV5-4 with TRBJ1-1; 10 bases align to TRBD1. Trimming removed 5 bases from V and 1 base from J; junction bases left unmatched: 2. The CDR3 covers 14 residues. Germline CDR1 and CDR2: SGHNT and YYREEE (reference sequence).

The rearrangement links TRBV25-1 to TRBJ1-2; D gene uncertain. CDR1 is MGHDK, CDR2 SYGVNS, per germline. The CDR3 spans 12 residues. V dropped 3 bases and J dropped 4 bases, with 6 bases sitting between them. In DNA form, the CDR3 reads TGTGCCAGCAGTGAGTCAGTCTATGGCTACACCTTC. It codes for CASSESVYGYTF.

The V call is TRBV5-6, the J call TRBJ2-7, with no clear D. The V end was cut by 4 bases, the J end by 4 bases, with 15 bases between. The CDR3 extends over 14 amino acids. Germline-derived CDR1 and CDR2 are SGHDT and YYEEEE. The CDR3 nucleotides read TGTGCCAGCAGCAAGCGCAGAAGTCTATACGAGCAGTACTTC. Amino acid sequence: CASSKRRSLYEQYF.

This chain joins TRBV2 and TRBJ2-1; 8 nucleotides align to TRBD1. V was clipped by 9 bases and J by 8 bases; unmatched bases: 12. CDR1 is SNHLY and CDR2 is FYNNEI in the germline V gene. The CDR3 sequence is 14 residues long. In DNA, the CDR3 is TGTGCCAGTATCCGGGACAGGAATATCTATGAGCAGTTCTTC. It is translated as CASIRDRNIYEQFF.